The entry below gives a single TCR beta chain sequence along with its context. The sample belongs to a study of T-cell memory formation after mild COVID-19. Libraries for TCRalpha and TCRbeta carried sample barcodes and unique molecular identifiers via 5'RACE. TCRdb re-derived calls from the 5' RACE reads in MiXCR, one entry per CDR3 protein. The sample includes 350,000 to 450,000 distinct CDR3 sequences, around 24% of them seen just once. This CDR3 has 14 residues. Trimming removed 4 bases from V and 1 base from J, with 13 bases in between. Germline V CDR1 and CDR2: SQVTM, ANQGSEA. V gene TRBV29-1 combines with J gene TRBJ1-1, with D uncertain. Sample: PBMCs or a T cell subset sorted from them (not recorded which). This clonotype was sampled from an adult woman who had mild COVID-19 (a few samples of this study predate the infection). Cell type and time point are not known. CDR3 coding DNA: TGCAGCGTTGTGGCAGCTATTACGAACACTGAAGCTTTCTTT. This gives the protein CSVVAAITNTEAFF.